The sequence of this TCR beta chain was determined in a study of blood T cells in healthy people across ages. The germline V gene encodes CDR1 KGHSH and CDR2 LQKENI. J lost 8 bases, V lost 6 bases, and 8 bases had no gene match. The CDR3 length is 13 residues. In its sample, this clonotype was seen a few times. Its antigen is as yet unknown. Study results and caveats: Across the age range, TCR beta diversity per million T cells fell in a roughly linear way.

Alongside a J-beta primer mix, a sample-barcoded 5' primer served in a second PCR lasting roughly 6 to 11 cycles. TCRdb reprocessed the 5' RACE reads via MiXCR and lists one record per CDR3 protein. The table records approximately 810,000 distinct CDR3 sequences, 25% to 30% of them present only once. What was sequenced was blood. The clonotype comes from an elderly woman in good health. The chain uses TRBV18 and TRBJ2-3, with 7 bases fitting TRBD1. The CDR3 DNA sequence: TGTGCCAGCTCCTCGGACAGGACGGGTACGCAGTATTTT. Translation gives CASSSDRTGTQYF.